This TCR beta chain comes out of a study of shared clonotypes between healthy human individuals. The overall study: There were three CD4 naive, three CD4 memory, two CD8 naive and one CD8 memory plates per donor. Study-wide findings and caveats: Sequencing depth was expected to affect clonotype sharing among donors. Non-shared clonotypes showed lower generation probabilities than clonotypes common to all four donors. In having few donors, the study represented limited genetic and exposure-history diversity.

Concerning this clone: Its specificity is unknown.

CDR1 MDHEN and CDR2 SYDVKM come from the germline V gene. The CDR3 contains 16 residues. Profiling relied on immunoSEQ multiplex PCR, and the TCRdb table lists in-frame clones only, not all of them. In the table there are over a million clones, around 82% of which are singletons. What was sequenced was memory CD4+ T cells from PBMCs. Subset meaning: CD45RA-negative fraction. The chain couples TRBV28 to TRBJ2-5, with 9 bases fitting TRBD1. The J call is in doubt because the DNA end fits TRBJ2-7 better. The source of this sequence is a young man in good health. Some clones in this sample may be carry-over from other donors' samples. The CDR3: CASRHPGTGMSYEQYF. The CDR3 coding sequence is TGTGCCAGCAGGCACCCCGGGACAGGGATGTCCTACGAGCAGTACTTC.